This record looks at one T cell receptor beta chain sequence and its context. This entry is derived from a study of blood T cell repertoires in COVID-19. Study-level background: Collection of acute and convalescent COVID-19 samples took place in the United States, Italy and Spain. From T cells, B-cell-depleted T cells, or PBMCs came the material, which was cDNA or gDNA.

In the study's own analysis: Amplification of reference gene primers was used by the study to estimate nucleated cell counts. Sequencing used immunoSEQ multiplex PCR; TCRdb keeps in-frame clones, though not all of them. V and J calls and clone size come straight from that table; D and trimming were deduced from the DNA. The profile shows about 69,000 clones, about 85% of them singletons. The CDR3 consists of 15 residues. Trimming pared 0 bases from V and 9 bases from J, leaving 18 bases between. The germline V gene has CDR1 SGHTS and CDR2 YDEGEE. The material sequenced was peripheral blood. The rearrangement links TRBV5-8 to TRBJ1-2; D is perhaps TRBD1 (5 bases). This receptor was obtained from an elderly man with acute or convalescent COVID-19. DNA of the CDR3: TGTGCCAGCAGCTTGGGCCCCGGGGGGGGTAGCAGCTACACCTTC. This translates into CASSLGPGGGSSYTF. The whole variable domain, filled in from reference TRBV5-8 and TRBJ1-2, reads EAGVTQSPTHLIKTRGQQATLRCSPISGHTSVYWYQQALGLGLQFLLWYDEGEERNRGNFPPRFSGRQFPNYSSELNVNALELEDSALYLCASSLGPGGGSSYTFGSGTRLTVV.